A single sample is the source of the 27 T cell receptor beta chains below, sequenced in a study of blood T cells in healthy people across ages (dated by TCRdb to the mid-2010s). Preparation of the library involved 5' RACE. A second PCR of about 6 to 12 cycles was run with a J-beta primer mix and a sample-barcoded 5' primer. TCRdb reprocessing: public reads trimmed at Q25 with fastp, clones called with MiXCR, in-frame beta chains kept. Each entry merges the rows of one CDR3 protein and shows their most common DNA and genes. The sample contains 1.5 million to 2 million distinct CDR3 sequences, approximately 39% of them found a single time. The ten largest make up under 25% of the sample. The sample was blood. Source of these receptors: a human donor in good health.

This clonotype was counted between two and nine times. V gene TRBV5-6 combines with J gene TRBJ1-2, with D uncertain. CDR1 is SGHDT, CDR2 YYEEEE, per germline. Trimming shortened V by 1 base and J by 2 bases, and 9 bases separated the two germline ends. The CDR3 has 14 amino acids. In nucleotides, the CDR3 is TGTGCCAGCAGCTTGTTGGTCACCAACTATGGCTACACCTTC. It specifies CASSLLVTNYGYTF.

This chain connects TRBV7-3 to TRBJ2-1; perhaps TRBD2 as D (7 bases). CDR3 size: 14 residues. The V gene lost 5 bases and the J gene lost 8 bases, with 16 bases spanning the gap. Germline CDR1 and CDR2: SGHTA and FQGTGA. The CDR3 reads CASSTDGGRDEQFF. The CDR3 DNA follows: TGTGCCAGCAGCACCGACGGGGGGCGGGATGAGCAGTTCTTC.

J is TRBJ1-5 and V is TRBV21-1; TRBD1, the table's D call, lacks a check against the DNA. TRBV21-1 is marked as a pseudogene. The CDR3 sequence is 17 residues long. The CDR3 DNA is TGTGCCTTCCCGGACAGGGGGCGATCCCTTTGTGGTCTGCCCCAGCATTTT. This encodes CAFPDRGRSLCGLPQHF.

This clonotype turned up a few times. The chain links TRBV5-1 to TRBJ2-1; either TRBD1 or TRBD2 may supply D (5 bases each). The V gene lost 2 bases and the J gene lost 7 bases, with 16 bases spanning the gap. Per the germline V gene, CDR1 is SGHRS and CDR2 is YFSETQ. This CDR3 spans 15 amino acids. CDR3 amino acids: CASSLRGVQVNEQFF. CDR3 sequence (DNA): TGCGCCAGCAGCTTACGGGGTGTACAGGTGAATGAGCAGTTCTTC.

This chain links TRBV6-6 with TRBJ1-5; D unclear. CDR3 size: 11 residues. V lost 3 bases, J lost 7 bases, and 4 bases lay in between. Germline-derived CDR1 and CDR2 are MNHNY and SVGAGI (reference sequence). The CDR3 DNA is TGTGCCAGCAGTTATTCCCAGCCCCAGCATTTT. Protein product: CASSYSQPQHF.

The CDR3 coding sequence is TGCGCCAGCAGCTACTTGACAGGGAATGGGGACATTCAGTACTTC. The encoded protein is CASSYLTGNGDIQYF. The gene calls are TRBV5-1 and TRBJ2-4; 7 nucleotides agree with TRBD1. Trimming took 3 bases from V and 8 from J; bases not matched to a gene: 11. This CDR3 is 15 amino acids long. CDR1 is SGHRS and CDR2 is YFSETQ in the germline V gene.

This rearrangement joins TRBV6-6 to TRBJ1-1, with a tentative D call TRBD1 (5 bases). Germline V lookup: CDR1 MNHNY, CDR2 SVGAGI (reference sequence). CDR3 length: 14 amino acids. V lost 7 bases, J lost 7 bases, and 19 bases lay in between. The CDR3 spells CASNQPGPDHEAFF. The CDR3 DNA follows: TGTGCCAGCAACCAACCGGGACCAGATCATGAAGCTTTCTTT.

This clonotype appeared once. Sequence at one end of the junction differs from germline and may be a read error. This chain uses TRBV9 with TRBJ1-2; D unclear. The CDR3 is 16 amino acids. CDR1 SGDLS and CDR2 YYNGEE come from the germline V gene. The CDR3 nucleotides read TGTGCCAGCAGCGTAGCCACCCAAGCCTTAAACTATGGCGACACCTTC. It translates to CASSVATQALNYGDTF.

The CDR3 DNA reads as TGCAGTGCTAGAGCCAAGGACGGGTATAGCAATCAGCCCCAGCATTTT. The encoded protein is CSARAKDGYSNQPQHF. This chain uses TRBV20-1 with TRBJ1-5, with D unresolved. The CDR3 sequence is 16 residues long. V lost 1 base to trimming and J lost 0 bases, with 13 bases between them. Germline lookup yields CDR1 DFQATT and CDR2 SNEGSKA (reference sequence).

Only a few counts were recorded for this clonotype. The rearrangement uses TRBV11-2 and TRBJ1-2; D is uncertain. This CDR3 is 14 amino acids long. Germline V gene data show CDR1 as SGHAT and CDR2 as FQNNGV. Trimming cost V 1 base and J 3 bases, with 9 bases left between them. The CDR3 DNA is TGTGCCAGCAGCTTAGGGAGCCTACACTATGGCTACACCTTC. Translation gives CASSLGSLHYGYTF.

This clonotype was seen more than once but under ten times. The V call is TRBV20-1, the J call TRBJ1-5; 7 positions agree with TRBD1. Losses at the gene ends were 6 bases for V and 2 bases for J; bases not matched to a gene: 1. Germline lookup yields CDR1 DFQATT and CDR2 SNEGSKA (reference sequence). The CDR3 is 12 residues long. CDR3 in DNA: TGCAGTGCCGACAGGGGCAATCAGCCCCAGCATTTT. This sequence encodes CSADRGNQPQHF.

This clonotype has more than one count but fewer than ten. CDR3 in DNA: TGCAGCGTTGAAGGGCTACGAGATACGCAGTATTTT. Its protein product is CSVEGLRDTQYF. The J gene is TRBJ2-3, the V gene TRBV29-1; unclear D gene. V was trimmed by 1 base and J by 5 bases, leaving 7 bases between them. Germline assignment: CDR1 SQVTM and CDR2 ANQGSEA. The CDR3 covers 12 residues.

The chain carries TRBV29-1 and TRBJ2-1, with D perhaps TRBD1 or TRBD2 (5 bases each). Trimming shortened V by 4 bases and J by 6 bases, and 16 bases separated the two germline ends. CDR1 is SQVTM, CDR2 ANQGSEA, per germline. CDR3 length: 14 amino acids. CDR3 protein: CSVARGGPCNEQFF. Written as DNA, the CDR3 is TGCAGCGTTGCCCGGGGCGGACCGTGCAATGAGCAGTTCTTC.

This clonotype was recorded a few times. The rearrangement uses TRBV4-3 and TRBJ2-1; D uncertain. The CDR3 contains 17 residues. V lost 0 bases and J lost 7, with 19 bases in between. The germline V gene has CDR1 LGHNA and CDR2 YSLEER. Here the CDR3 reads CASSQERVVGIGNEQFF. In DNA, the CDR3 is TGCGCCAGCAGCCAAGAGCGTGTGGTGGGGATTGGGAATGAGCAGTTCTTC.

This clonotype was counted between two and nine times. This CDR3 is CASSRLSGGFRNEQFF. In nucleotides, the CDR3 is TGTGCCAGCAGTCGTCTGAGCGGGGGTTTTAGAAATGAGCAGTTCTTC. The rearrangement joins TRBV7-9 to TRBJ2-1; 8 bases agree with TRBD2. The CDR3 consists of 16 residues. The junction had 14 bases not matched to a gene; V was cut back by 6 bases and J by 7 bases. The germline V gene has CDR1 SEHNR and CDR2 FQNEAQ (reference sequence). The variable domain in full, with the rest retrieved from reference TRBV7-9 and TRBJ2-1, is DTGVSQNPRHKITKRGQNVTFRCDPISEHNRLYWYRQTLGQGPEFLTYFQNEAQLEKSRLLSDRFSAERPKGSFSTLEIQRTEQGDSAMYLCASSRLSGGFRNEQFFGPGTRLTVL.

In this sample, this clonotype turned up a few times. The gene calls are TRBV29-1 and TRBJ2-7; possible D gene TRBD2, 6 bases. V lost 5 bases and J 2 bases, leaving 13 bases between the germline ends. This CDR3 is built from 13 residues. In germline, CDR1 is SQVTM, CDR2 ANQGSEA. CDR3 amino acids: CSVPGRRAYEQYF. CDR3 DNA sequence: TGCAGCGTTCCGGGACGGAGGGCCTACGAGCAGTACTTC.

The rearrangement links TRBV12-3 or TRBV12-4 to TRBJ2-3; 8 bases are shared with TRBD2. The CDR3 is made up of 14 amino acids. With 5 bases clipped from V and 6 bases from J, the junction kept 7 bases outside the gene matches. The CDR3 is CASSSRGGPDTQYF. In DNA, the CDR3 is TGTGCCAGCAGTAGTCGGGGGGGCCCCGATACGCAGTATTTT.

The V call is TRBV29-1, the J call TRBJ1-1, with 8 bases fitting TRBD1. The germline gives CDR1 SQVTM, CDR2 ANQGSEA. V lost 6 bases, J lost 10 bases, and 10 bases stayed unmatched. The CDR3 is 12 amino acids. The CDR3: CSVEGQEIGAFF. The CDR3 DNA reads as TGCAGCGTGGAGGGACAGGAGATTGGAGCTTTCTTT. Full variable domain (missing parts from reference TRBV29-1 and TRBJ1-1): SAVISQKPSRDICQRGTSLTIQCQVDSQVTMMFWYRQQPGQSLTLIATANQGSEATYESGFVIDKFPISRPNLTFSTLTVSNMSPEDSSIYLCSVEGQEIGAFFGQGTRLTVV.

The chain is built from TRBV28 and TRBJ1-5; TRBD1 is a possible D gene (6 bases). CDR1 and CDR2 from the germline V gene are MDHEN and SYDVKM. This CDR3 spans 15 amino acids. V lost 2 bases and J lost 4, with 12 bases in between. The CDR3, as DNA: TGTGCCAGCAGTTTACGAGAGGGGGGGAATCAGCCCCAGCATTTT. Its translation: CASSLREGGNQPQHF. The full variable domain, completed using reference TRBV28 and TRBJ1-5, is DVKVTQSSRYLVKRTGEKVFLECVQDMDHENMFWYRQDPGLGLRLIYFSYDVKMKEKGDIPEGYSVSREKKERFSLILESASTNQTSMYLCASSLREGGNQPQHFGDGTRLSIL.

The CDR3 protein is CSVGAEGGYNEQFF. The DNA of the CDR3 is TGCAGCGTTGGGGCGGAAGGGGGATACAATGAGCAGTTCTTC. The chain couples TRBV29-1 to TRBJ2-1, with a weak D call TRBD1 (6 bases). The CDR3 consists of 14 residues. V lost 4 bases and J 4 bases, leaving 14 bases between the germline ends. The germline CDR1 and CDR2 sequences are SQVTM and ANQGSEA.

V is TRBV13 and J is TRBJ1-1; D uncertain. The V gene lost 8 bases and the J gene lost 7 bases, with 14 bases spanning the gap. The CDR3 extends over 12 amino acids. Germline CDR1 reads PRHDT; CDR2 reads FYEKMQ (reference sequence). The CDR3 is CASQAGRIEAFF. The CDR3 coding sequence is TGTGCCAGCCAGGCAGGTCGAATTGAAGCTTTCTTT.

V and J are TRBV12-3 or TRBV12-4 and TRBJ2-4; D may match TRBD1 or TRBD2 (7 bases each). The J call is in doubt because the DNA end fits TRBJ2-7 better. This CDR3 contains 14 residues. CDR3 in amino acids: CASSQGGGSDEQYF. In nucleotides, the CDR3 is TGTGCCAGCAGTCAGGGGGGGGGTTCGGACGAGCAGTACTTC.

The V call is TRBV4-2, the J call TRBJ2-7; 7 bases agree with TRBD1. Germline V gene lookup returns CDR1 LGHNA and CDR2 YNFKEQ. V was pared by 1 base and J by 4 bases, with 7 bases of the junction left unmatched. The CDR3 length is 15 residues. CDR3 sequence reads: CASSQVETGHYEQYF. In nucleotides, the CDR3 is TGTGCCAGCAGCCAAGTGGAGACAGGGCATTACGAGCAGTACTTC.

This chain connects TRBV4-2 to TRBJ2-4; 10 bases align to TRBD1. The CDR3 extends over 18 amino acids. The V segment lost 1 base and the J segment 3 bases; nucleotides outside the gene matches: 9. Germline CDR1 and CDR2: LGHNA and YNFKEQ. The CDR3 region is CASSQAGTGVVGKNIQYF. CDR3 sequence (DNA): TGTGCCAGCAGCCAAGCCGGGACAGGGGTTGTTGGCAAAAACATTCAGTACTTC.

The CDR3 DNA is TGTGCCATCAAGCAGGGCCTGAACACTGAAGCTTTCTTT. Amino acid sequence: CAIKQGLNTEAFF. This chain joins TRBV10-3 and TRBJ1-1; D is possibly TRBD1 (5 bases). Germline CDR1 reads ENHRY; CDR2 reads SYGVKD. The CDR3 is made up of 13 amino acids. Trimming removed 7 bases at V and 0 bases at J, with 9 bases between.

The chain has TRBV6-5 and TRBJ1-4; 8 bases align to TRBD1. CDR1 MNHEY and CDR2 SVGAGI come from the germline V gene. J was trimmed by 8 bases and V by 6 bases; bases with no gene match: 11. This CDR3 comprises 15 residues. CDR3 amino acids: CASRDRATGGEKLFF. The CDR3 nucleotides read TGTGCCAGCAGGGACAGGGCTACGGGAGGGGAAAAACTGTTTTTT.

This clonotype has only a few counts. V gene TRBV4-1 combines with J gene TRBJ1-2; D gene unclear. Germline CDR1 MGHRA, CDR2 YSYEKL. V gave up 1 base and J gave up 4 bases, with 10 bases separating them. The CDR3 covers 14 residues. DNA for the CDR3: TGCGCCAGCAGCCAAGGACCGGTCGGCTATGGCTACACCTTC. Protein: CASSQGPVGYGYTF.